This T cell receptor (beta chain) was identified in a study of vaccination effects on CD4 cells after COVID-19 (dated by TCRdb to between 2021 and 2024). Background for the entire study: Each participant got two doses of an mRNA SARS-CoV-2 vaccine, either BNT162b2 or mRNA-1273. Altogether, 10 COVID-19 convalescent patients and a few SARS-CoV-2-naive healthy vaccine recipients made up the full study. In both COVID-19 convalescent patients and infection-naive vaccine recipients, the study compared SARS-CoV-2 spike-specific CD4+ TCR repertoires from before mRNA vaccination with those from after it. The Oncomine TCR Beta short-read assay on an Illumina iSeq 100 was used to sequence cultures from other donors in the study.

Library construction relied on the immunoSEQ multiplex PCR assay. DNA from the cultured and isolated CD4+ T cells underwent TCR beta CDR3 sequencing. The study's own analysis went as follows. Non-productive TCR sequences were discarded, and reads were trimmed to the CDR3 region, with only CDR3s of 7 or more amino acids retained. The MANAFEST web app was used to pick out antigen-specific clonotypes by comparing their expansion in peptide wells with that in reference cultures. Positive clones required FDR<0.05 expansion versus reference and all other wells, odds ratio above 5, and frequency above 0.1% in two replicate wells. A clonotype was defined as cross-reactive if the clonotype was significantly expanded both in SARS-CoV-2 spike wells and in at least one common cold coronavirus spike condition. Levenshtein distance calculated with the stringdist R package was used to assess CDR3 similarity, and unrooted trees were constructed with ape in R 3.6.1. In its TCRdb copy, this immuneACCESS table keeps in-frame sequences only and misses some clones. Where compared with another copy, unresolved V genes explain less than half of these, and the others have no known cause. V and J calls and clone size come straight from that table; D and trimming were deduced from the DNA. Present in this sample are tens of thousands of clones, roughly four fifths of which were seen just once. In total, the top ten clones hold more than 2% of the sample.

The cysteine opens and the valine closes a CDR3 of 21 amino acids. This entry keeps only the CDR3 DNA: 63 bases, framed from base 1. In the germline V gene, CDR1 corresponds to SGDLS and CDR2 to YYNGEE. Deletion took 0 bases off V and 0 bases off J, with a span of 28 bases between the germline ends. What the research found in general, with its limitations: The study was limited by a small number of convalescent patients and lacked early post-infection timepoints. In healthy vaccine recipients, vaccine-induced clones were almost all SARS-CoV-2 mono-reactive, with only 1 of 255 being cross-reactive with common cold coronaviruses. Clones induced by infection and clones induced by vaccination both contracted markedly at late timepoints after vaccination, which fits with T cell responses waning over time.

In the ViraFEST assay, PBMC were stimulated with viral peptide pools, and antigen-specific CD4+ T cell clonotypes were then identified by expansion using TCR sequencing. After less than eleven days of culture, CD4+ T cells were isolated with the EasySep CD4+ T cell isolation kit. The absence of prior SARS-CoV-2 infection in healthy vaccine recipients was confirmed by negative nucleocapsid antibodies before and after vaccination. A few million PBMC per well were cultured with 9 to 10 ug/ml peptides in IMDM containing roughly 5% human AB serum, about 9.6 IU/ml IL-2 and gentamicin. Half of the culture medium was replaced with fresh IL-2-containing medium on days 3 and 7. Each peptide stimulation condition was cultured in triplicate wells unless otherwise noted. PBMC were separated from whole blood using Ficoll-Paque Plus gradient centrifugation and were then either cryopreserved at -140C or used fresh. The overlapping peptide pools covered the spike proteins of SARS-CoV-2 as well as those of the common cold coronaviruses HCoV-NL63, HCoV-OC43 and HCoV-229E. The QIAamp micro DNA kit was used to extract genomic DNA from the cultured CD4+ T cells.

In regard to this clone: Its antigen remains unidentified. Nothing much larger sits one base from this clone, and base qualities are not available.

The V and J segments used are TRBV9 and TRBJ2-7; there is no confident call for the D gene. The material was CD4+ T cells from PBMCs cultured with HCoV-229E spike peptides, obtained before COVID-19 vaccination. The intended sense of this specimen's cell subset or site label: HCoV-229E spike overlapping peptide pool stimulation. This TCR was recovered from a human donor who received a COVID-19 vaccine. The nucleotide sequence reads TGTGCCAGCAGCGTAGTGTCATTAGAGGTAGAAAGAGACCGGATCTCCTACGAGCAGTACGTC. Translated, this gives CASSVVSLEVERDRISYEQYV.